Described below is a single TCR beta chain sequence and its context. The protocol was immunoSEQ multiplex PCR, while the TCRdb copy is restricted to in-frame clones and leaves out a portion. Of about 250,000 clones listed, 80% to 85% are singletons. Per germline, CDR1 SGHDT and CDR2 YYEEEE. The CDR3 length is 15 residues. V dropped 7 bases and J dropped 5 bases, with 16 bases sitting between them. The data belong to a study of blood T cell repertoires in COVID-19. The V call is TRBV5-6, the J call TRBJ1-6, with D possibly being TRBD1 (6 bases). Material for sequencing was peripheral blood. The sequence came from a man aged 45-65 years with active or convalescent COVID-19. The CDR3 bases are TGTGCCAGCGGCCATGGGACACCAAATAATTCACCCCTCCACTTT. Its protein is CASGHGTPNNSPLHF.